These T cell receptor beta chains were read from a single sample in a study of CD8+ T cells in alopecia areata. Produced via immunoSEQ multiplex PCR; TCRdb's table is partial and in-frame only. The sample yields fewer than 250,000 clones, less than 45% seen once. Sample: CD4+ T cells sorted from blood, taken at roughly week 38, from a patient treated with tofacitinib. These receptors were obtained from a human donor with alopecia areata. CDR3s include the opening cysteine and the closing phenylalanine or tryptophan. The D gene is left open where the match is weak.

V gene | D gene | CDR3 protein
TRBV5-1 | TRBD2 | CASSFRTLAGAREEQFF
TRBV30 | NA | CAWSVQGLSNYGYTF
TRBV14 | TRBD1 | CASSTRGQGLSQSSGANVLTF
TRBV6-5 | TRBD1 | CASTLRQGAGNTIYF
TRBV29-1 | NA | CSVEEGSGANVLTF
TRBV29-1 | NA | CSVGGAFF
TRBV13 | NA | CASSLGPVTYEQYF
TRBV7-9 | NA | CASSLDVENIQYF
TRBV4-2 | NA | CASSPRWRANVLTF
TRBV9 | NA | CASSVGLRSYEQYF
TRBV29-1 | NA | CSVDSGTDTQYF
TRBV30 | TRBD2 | CAYSGRRYTDTQYF
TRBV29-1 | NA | CSVAALQETQYF
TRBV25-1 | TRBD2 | CASSDGASGGSPGELFF
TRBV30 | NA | CAWIRPDNTGYTF
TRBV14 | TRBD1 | CASSTRTGGTDTQYF
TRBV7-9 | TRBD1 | CASSFDRVNEKLFF
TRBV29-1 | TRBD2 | CSVAGELGENTQYF
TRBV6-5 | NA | CASSYQGGGANVLTF
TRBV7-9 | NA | CASSLARAGEQFF
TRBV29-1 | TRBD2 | CSVLSAGGGNEQFF
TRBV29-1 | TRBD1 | CSVTRGTGAYEQYF
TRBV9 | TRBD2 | CASSVRTSGSYNEQFF
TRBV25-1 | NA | CASSDSPSYEQYF
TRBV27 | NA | CASSLWTNHEQFF
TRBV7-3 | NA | CASSLVQTSGGELFF
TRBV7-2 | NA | CASSPTWGYEQYF
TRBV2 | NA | CASSQTRGGYTF
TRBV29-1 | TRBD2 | CSVVAGDVTGELFF
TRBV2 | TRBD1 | CASSETLGPGQQGETQYF
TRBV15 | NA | CATSRGPPYEQYF
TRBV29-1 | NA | CSAKGLYTYEQYF
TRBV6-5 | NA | CASTTYGAGNTEAFF
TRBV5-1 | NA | CASSFLVGAVGDEQYF
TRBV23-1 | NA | CASSQFPQGRDGYTF
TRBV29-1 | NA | CSVEDREAQYF
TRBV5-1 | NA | CASSFATKRTDTQYF
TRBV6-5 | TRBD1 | CASSAGQGAYYEQYF
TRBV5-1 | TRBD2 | CASSGGLAGGSSAQYF
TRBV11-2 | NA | CASSPGLAWGETQYF
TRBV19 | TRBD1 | CASSGTGTGESPLHF
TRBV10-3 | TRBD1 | CAIRTQGAGETQYF
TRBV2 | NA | CASRAGTGSYEQYF
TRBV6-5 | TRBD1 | CASQPRQGYNEQFF
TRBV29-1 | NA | CSVEGTGGANVLTF
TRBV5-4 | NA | CASSLAGRRDYGYTF